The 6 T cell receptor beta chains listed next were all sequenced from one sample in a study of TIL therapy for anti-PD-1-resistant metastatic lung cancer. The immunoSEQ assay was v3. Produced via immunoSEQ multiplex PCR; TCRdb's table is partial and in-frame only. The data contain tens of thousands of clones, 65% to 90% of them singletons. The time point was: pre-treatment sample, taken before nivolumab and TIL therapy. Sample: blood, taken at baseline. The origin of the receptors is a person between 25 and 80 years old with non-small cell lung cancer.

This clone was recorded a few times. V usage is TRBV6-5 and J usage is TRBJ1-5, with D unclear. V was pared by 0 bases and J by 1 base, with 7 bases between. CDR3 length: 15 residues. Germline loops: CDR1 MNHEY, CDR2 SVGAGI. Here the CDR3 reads CASSYSSSSNQPQHF. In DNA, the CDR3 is TGTGCCAGCAGTTACTCGAGTAGCAGCAATCAGCCCCAGCATTTT.

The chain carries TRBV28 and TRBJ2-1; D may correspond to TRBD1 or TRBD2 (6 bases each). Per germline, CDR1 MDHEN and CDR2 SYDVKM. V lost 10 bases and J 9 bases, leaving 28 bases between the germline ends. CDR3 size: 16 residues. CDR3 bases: TGTGCCACCAGAGATGGCCTTGGGGGGCTGAACAGTGAGCAGTTCTTC. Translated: CATRDGLGGLNSEQFF.

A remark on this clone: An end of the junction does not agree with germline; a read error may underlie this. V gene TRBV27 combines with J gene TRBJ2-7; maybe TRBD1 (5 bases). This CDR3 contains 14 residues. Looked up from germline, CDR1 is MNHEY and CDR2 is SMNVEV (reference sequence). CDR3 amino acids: CASPITSPDTGNHF. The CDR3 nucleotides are TGTGCCAGCCCAATCACCTCCCCGGACACCGGAAATCACTTC.

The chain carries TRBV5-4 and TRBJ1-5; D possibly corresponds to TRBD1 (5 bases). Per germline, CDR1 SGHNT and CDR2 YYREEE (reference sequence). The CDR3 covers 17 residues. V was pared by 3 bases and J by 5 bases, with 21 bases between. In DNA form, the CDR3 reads TGTGCCAGCAGCTCCCAGGGAGGCTCCCTTTTCGATCAGCCCCAGCATTTT. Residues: CASSSQGGSLFDQPQHF.

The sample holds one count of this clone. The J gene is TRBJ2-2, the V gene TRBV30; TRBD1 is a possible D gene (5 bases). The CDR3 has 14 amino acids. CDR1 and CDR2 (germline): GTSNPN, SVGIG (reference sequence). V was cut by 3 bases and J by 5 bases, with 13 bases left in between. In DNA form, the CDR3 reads TGTGCCTGGAGCGGCCAGGGTGGAACCGGGGAGCTGTTTTTT. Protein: CAWSGQGGTGELFF.

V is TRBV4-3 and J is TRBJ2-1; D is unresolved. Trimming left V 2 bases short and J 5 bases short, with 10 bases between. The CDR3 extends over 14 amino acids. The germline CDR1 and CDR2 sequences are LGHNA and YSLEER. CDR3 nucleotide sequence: TGCGCCAGCAGCCAATTGGACGGGCACAATGAGCAGTTCTTC. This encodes CASSQLDGHNEQFF.